The 3 T cell receptor beta chains below were found in one sample sequenced in a study of cytomegalovirus exposure and HLA in healthy donors. Assay: immunoSEQ multiplex PCR; the TCRdb copy retains only in-frame clones and omits some. The sample lists 150,000 to 200,000 clones, approximately 87% occurring once. Material: PBMCs. The receptors derive from a woman aged 25 to 45 in good health and CMV-seronegative.

J is TRBJ1-4 and V is TRBV9; D is possibly TRBD1 (6 bases). V was shortened by 4 bases and J by 7 bases, with 14 bases between the two germline ends. The germline V gene encodes CDR1 SGDLS and CDR2 YYNGEE. The CDR3 spans 14 residues. DNA of the CDR3: TGTGCCAGCAGCCTCCAGGGGTTCGGTGAAAAACTGTTTTTT. This codes for CASSLQGFGEKLFF.

This clone was found a few times. This chain uses TRBV15 with TRBJ2-7; D might be TRBD1 (5 bases). The V and J ends lost 4 bases and 3 bases respectively, with 7 bases between them. There are 12 residues in the CDR3. CDR1 is LNHNV and CDR2 is YYDKDF in the germline V gene (reference sequence). In DNA form, the CDR3 reads TGTGCCACCAGCACAGGGTTCTACGAGCAGTACTTC. This translates into CATSTGFYEQYF.

The chain has TRBV20-1 and TRBJ1-2; possibly TRBD1 for D (5 bases). Trimming shortened V by 3 bases and J by 4 bases, and 6 bases separated the two germline ends. The CDR3 covers 11 residues. Germline V gene sequence: CDR1 DFQATT, CDR2 SNEGSKA (reference sequence). The CDR3 is CSARGGYGYTF. DNA of the CDR3: TGCAGTGCTAGGGGGGGCTATGGCTACACCTTC.